This entry is about one TCR beta chain. CDR1 and CDR2 from the germline V gene are MNHEY and SVGAGI. The V segment lost 6 bases and the J segment 6 bases; nucleotides outside the gene matches: 3. The CDR3 totals 13 residues. The data are from a study of blood T cell repertoires in COVID-19. TCRdb's table, derived via immunoSEQ multiplex PCR, lists solely in-frame clones and lacks some. The sample carries about 100,000 clones, 85% to 95% recorded once. The sequenced sample was peripheral blood. V is TRBV6-5 and J is TRBJ1-3, with TRBD1 matching 9 bases. This receptor was taken from a man between 60 and 70 years old with acute or convalescent COVID-19. Here the CDR3 DNA reads TGTGCCAGCAGCCACAGGGGGCAAAACACCATATATTTT. It encodes CASSHRGQNTIYF.